This TCR beta chain was captured by sequencing in a study of blood T cells in healthy people across ages (dated by TCRdb to 2014 to 2015). Regarding the complete study: In model experiments, roughly one uniquely barcoded TCR beta cDNA molecule per two T cells was captured by template switching. To avoid experimental bias, donors of different ages were spread randomly across the sequencing lanes. Donors were grouped into four age groups: young (average 16 years), middle-aged (under 40), aged (around 60) and long-lived (about 90). To track age-related changes in TCR beta repertoire diversity, the study relied on deep sequencing normalized with unique cDNA molecular identifiers. The study analyzed two additional independent replicas of 1 million unique cDNA reads from the same blood draw for two donors, one aged 18 to 30 and one aged 80 or older. Results the study describes overall, beyond this receptor: The CMV infection status of donors was not known, potentially confounding age-related changes in expanded clonotypes. Estimates of total diversity from one million sequenced T cells were regarded as lower bounds and underestimates. Compared with the aged group, more naive CD4+ T cells, fewer expanded clones and increased TCR diversity were shown by the long-lived group, suggesting age selection. Since profiling was done on bulk unsorted PBMCs, naive and antigen-experienced compartments could not be conclusively compared. The percentage of naive T cells measured by flow cytometry correlated strongly with observed TCR beta diversity. Observed TCR beta diversity per million T cells fell roughly linearly with age, and a significant reduction was already apparent by age about 36.

As to this clonotype: The clone's antigen remains unknown. No base qualities exist here, and no much larger clone lies one base off it.

Library preparation was by 5' RACE. Sequencing took place on an Illumina HiSeq 2500. The second PCR ran for roughly 7 to 11 cycles and used a J-beta primer mix along with a sample-barcoded 5' primer. A unique molecular identifier was introduced onto each TCR beta cDNA molecule by a template-switch 5' adaptor carrying 12 random nucleotides. At least 3 million CDR3-containing paired-end reads were obtained from each sample. All of the RNA was converted into first-strand cDNA using the Mint cDNA synthesis kit, with a TRBC-specific oligonucleotide serving as the primer. After uracil-DNA glycosylase treatment, a first 18-cycle PCR used universal primers M1SS and BC2_uni_R on all cDNA. The paper's data handling went like this. Normalization of each sample was performed by random selection of 1 million high-quality reads, each carrying a distinct molecular identifier. Reads with shared molecular identifiers were discarded instead of being binned into consensus sequences. MiTCR, set to a Q25 quality threshold and the strictest error-elimination algorithm, was used for CDR3 identification, clonotype clustering and error correction. Lower-bound total TCR beta diversity was estimated with a nonparametric unseen species model using Euler transformation. The public sequencing data were trimmed at Q25 with fastp and processed into clonotypes with MiXCR by TCRdb, which kept only in-frame beta chains. One record per CDR3 amino acid sequence lists the most common genes and DNA. TCRdb, not the original authors, processed these V and J calls. A total of 600,000 to 800,000 distinct CDR3 sequences appear in this sample, 52% of them only once. The ten largest make up about 14% of the sample.

The roughly 39 donors, aged about 6 to 95 years, were systemically healthy Caucasian individuals from Russia. Roughly 9.5 milliliters of peripheral blood were drawn from each donor into EDTA-treated Vacutainer tubes. Ficoll-Paque density-gradient centrifugation was used to isolate PBMCs, with at least 7 million per sample. Trizol reagent was used to extract total RNA from the PBMCs, yielding at least 6 micrograms per sample. For every donor, flow cytometry on a PBMC aliquot measured the percentage of naive CD45RAhigh/CD27high T cells. The germline V gene (reference sequence) gives CDR1 as LNHNV and CDR2 as YYDKDF. Relative to germline, V is 0 bases shorter and J is 2 bases shorter, with 11 bases between their ends. The CDR3 sequence holds 16 residues, the cysteine and phenylalanine included. Only the CDR3 DNA stays, 48 bases, in frame from base 1.

The source material was blood. This sequence was found in a woman older than 75 in good health. The rearranged segments are TRBV15 and TRBJ2-1; TRBD2 is a possible D gene, resting on 6 matching bases. The DNA sequence follows: TGTGCCACCAGCAGAGATCAAGGAGGGCCCTACAATGAGCAGTTCTTC. This gives the protein CATSRDQGGPYNEQFF.